The sequence of this T cell receptor beta chain was determined in a study of blood T cell repertoires in COVID-19. Study background: T cells, B-cell-depleted T cells, or PBMCs supplied cDNA or gDNA.

J was trimmed by 6 bases and V by 6 bases; bases with no gene match: 11. Germline CDR1 reads LGHNT; CDR2 reads FRNRAP. This CDR3 region has 16 residues. Clones were read by immunoSEQ multiplex PCR, and TCRdb kept only the in-frame ones, dropping some. The top ten clones hold 13% of a sample with 120,000 to 150,000 clones, approximately 90% of them seen once. The chain carries TRBV12-5 and TRBJ2-7; 13 bases match TRBD2. The sequencing input was peripheral blood. The receptor was derived from a young man with COVID-19, enrolled during active disease. The CDR3 DNA follows: TGTGCTAGTGGCCGCCGACTAGCGGGAGGTCTCGGCGAGCAGTACTTC. Its translation: CASGRRLAGGLGEQYF.